These 27 T cell receptor beta chains were sequenced from one sample in a study of PD-L1 blockade in urothelial cancer. Clones were read by immunoSEQ multiplex PCR, and TCRdb kept only the in-frame ones, dropping some. The sample lists 50,000 to 65,000 clones, 81% occurring once. Time point reported: pretreatment peripheral blood. Source: PBMCs, taken around atezolizumab (anti-PD-L1) treatment. The receptors here all came from a man aged 70 or older with urothelial cancer.

This chain links TRBV28 with TRBJ1-2; tentative D call: TRBD1 (6 bases). The CDR3 is 13 residues long. V lost 6 bases, J lost 10 bases, and 18 bases lay in between. From germline, CDR1 is MDHEN and CDR2 SYDVKM. CDR3 residues: CASRTPGQRDYTF. CDR3 DNA sequence: TGTGCCAGCAGGACTCCGGGACAACGGGACTACACCTTC.

V is TRBV14 and J is TRBJ1-2; 7 positions match TRBD1. V dropped 0 bases and J dropped 4; count of bases not matched to a gene: 11. The CDR3 length is 17 residues. From germline, CDR1 is SGHDN and CDR2 FVKESK. CDR3 coding DNA: TGTGCCAGCAGCCAAGAAGCTCCCGGGTCAGGGGGCTATGGCTACACCTTC. It yields the protein CASSQEAPGSGGYGYTF.

The chain combines TRBV5-1 with TRBJ2-1; 7 nucleotides align to TRBD2. Germline CDR1 reads SGHRS; CDR2 reads YFSETQ. This CDR3 comprises 16 residues. Trimming cost V 4 bases and J 6 bases; bases outside gene matches: 13. The chain's CDR3 is CASSTPGTGGSNEQFF. Written as DNA, the CDR3 is TGCGCCAGCAGCACCCCGGGGACCGGGGGGTCCAATGAGCAGTTCTTC.

The chain recombines TRBV28 with TRBJ2-1; 11 bases line up with TRBD2. The CDR3 is made up of 14 amino acids. V shed 8 bases, J shed 9 bases, and the junction held 9 bases outside the gene matches. The germline CDR1 and CDR2 sequences are MDHEN and SYDVKM. CDR3 bases: TGTGCCAGCCGGTTTAGCGGGAGGGAGGGTGAGCAGTTCTTC. It encodes CASRFSGREGEQFF. Using reference TRBV28 and TRBJ2-1 for the parts outside the CDR3, the full variable domain is DVKVTQSSRYLVKRTGEKVFLECVQDMDHENMFWYRQDPGLGLRLIYFSYDVKMKEKGDIPEGYSVSREKKERFSLILESASTNQTSMYLCASRFSGREGEQFFGPGTRLTVL.

About this clone itself: Other DNA sequences in the same sample also yield this CDR3. CDR3 bases: TGTGCCAGCGGGAGAGGAACAGATACGCAGTATTTT. This gives the protein CASGRGTDTQYF. The chain links TRBV6-5 to TRBJ2-3, with a weak D call TRBD2 (5 bases). Trimming removed 8 bases from V and 3 bases from J, with 9 bases in between. From germline, CDR1 is MNHEY and CDR2 SVGAGI. The CDR3 length is 12 residues.

The chain has TRBV7-9 and TRBJ2-5; 11 bases are a match to TRBD1. Germline V gene sequence: CDR1 SEHNR, CDR2 FQNEAQ (reference sequence). CDR3 length: 16 amino acids. The junction had 2 bases not matched to a gene; V was cut back by 2 bases and J by 0 bases. In nucleotides, the CDR3 is TGTGCCAGCAGCTTACAGGACAGGGGGCACCAAGAGACCCAGTACTTC. Its translation is CASSLQDRGHQETQYF.

This clone was seen a single time. This rearrangement joins TRBV7-8 to TRBJ2-5; D is possibly TRBD1 (6 bases). V dropped 5 bases and J dropped 4 bases, with 11 bases sitting between them. Germline V gene data show CDR1 as SGHVS and CDR2 as FQNEAQ. The CDR3 consists of 13 residues. The CDR3 spells CASSPLGGETQYF. In DNA, the CDR3 is TGTGCCAGCAGCCCTCTAGGGGGAGAGACCCAGTACTTC.

The chain recombines TRBV30 with TRBJ1-2; D might be TRBD1 (6 bases). Germline V CDR1 and CDR2: GTSNPN, SVGIG (reference sequence). V was shortened by 3 bases and J by 3 bases, with 11 bases between the two germline ends. The CDR3 extends over 13 amino acids. The CDR3 loop reads CAWSLRTDYGYTF. DNA for the CDR3: TGTGCCTGGAGCCTTAGGACAGACTATGGCTACACCTTC. Together with reference TRBV30 and TRBJ1-2, the CDR3 gives the full variable domain: SQTIHQWPATLVQPVGSPLSLECTVEGTSNPNLYWYRQAAGRGLQLLFYSVGIGQISSEVPQNLSASRPQDRQFILSSKKLLLSDSGFYLCAWSLRTDYGYTFGSGTRLTVV.

The V and J genes are TRBV9 and TRBJ1-4, with 10 bases matching TRBD1. CDR1 and CDR2 (germline): SGDLS, YYNGEE. The trim removed 2 bases at V and 8 bases at J, leaving 3 bases unmatched. The CDR3 consists of 14 residues. The CDR3 reads CASSVTGGTEKLFF. Written as DNA, the CDR3 is TGTGCCAGCAGCGTGACAGGGGGCACGGAAAAACTGTTTTTT.

The chain uses TRBV9 and TRBJ2-1, with 7 nucleotides matching TRBD2. The CDR3 loop spans 17 amino acids. CDR1 is SGDLS and CDR2 is YYNGEE in the germline V gene. J gave up 6 bases and V 3 bases, and 15 bases lay outside the gene matches. CDR3 nucleotide sequence: TGTGCCAGCAGCGCCACTCCTGGGGGTGGGGAGGGCAATGAGCAGTTCTTC. Translated, it gives CASSATPGGGEGNEQFF. Supplemented by reference TRBV9 and TRBJ2-1, the full variable domain reads DSGVTQTPKHLITATGQRVTLRCSPRSGDLSVYWYQQSLDQGLQFLIQYYNGEERAKGNILERFSAQQFPDLHSELNLSSLELGDSALYFCASSATPGGGEGNEQFFGPGTRLTVL.

The chain uses TRBV5-6 and TRBJ2-2; perhaps TRBD2 as D (5 bases). This CDR3 has 16 amino acids. Germline V lookup: CDR1 SGHDT, CDR2 YYEEEE. Trimming left V 1 base short and J 7 bases short, with 17 bases between. CDR3 nucleotide sequence: TGTGCCAGCAGCTTGTTGGGAGACTTAGGTGGCGGGGAGCTGTTTTTT. It specifies CASSLLGDLGGGELFF.

This chain uses TRBV7-9 with TRBJ2-5; 9 nucleotides match TRBD2. The CDR3 spans 14 residues. V was pared by 5 bases and J by 1 base, with 2 bases of the junction left unmatched. Germline CDR1 and CDR2: SEHNR and FQNEAQ (reference sequence). The CDR3 DNA is TGTGCCAGCAGCCCGACTAGCGGCCAAGAGACCCAGTACTTC. This codes for CASSPTSGQETQYF.

The chain recombines TRBV6-6 with TRBJ2-5; 8 nucleotides align to TRBD1. Per the germline V gene, CDR1 is MNHNY and CDR2 is SVGAGI (reference sequence). Trimming at V came to 6 bases and at J to 3 bases, leaving 9 bases not matched to a gene. The CDR3 contains 15 residues. The CDR3 region has the DNA TGTGCCAGCAGCTACGGACAGGGAGGTAAAGAGACCCAGTACTTC. Translating it yields CASSYGQGGKETQYF.

The chain joins TRBV2 to TRBJ2-3, with 7 bases identical to TRBD1. In germline, CDR1 is SNHLY, CDR2 FYNNEI. V gave up 9 bases and J gave up 4 bases; unmatched junction bases: 7. There are 13 residues in the CDR3. The CDR3 DNA is TGTGCCAGTTTAGGGACAGATTCAGATACGCAGTATTTT. It specifies CASLGTDSDTQYF.

This clone was observed once. CDR3 sequence reads: CASSTELNYGYTF. DNA for the CDR3: TGTGCCAGCAGTACTGAATTAAACTATGGCTACACCTTC. The rearrangement joins TRBV6-6 to TRBJ1-2; D not certain. V shed 5 bases and J shed 2 bases, with 9 bases lying between them. Germline V gene lookup returns CDR1 MNHNY and CDR2 SVGAGI (reference sequence). The length of the CDR3 is 13 residues.

The rearrangement joins TRBV11-2 to TRBJ2-3; TRBD1 might be the D (6 bases). V dropped 5 bases and J dropped 6 bases, with 21 bases sitting between them. The CDR3 length is 16 residues. Germline assignment: CDR1 SGHAT and CDR2 FQNNGV. The CDR3 sequence: CASSRIGYRAIDTQYF. The CDR3 bases are TGTGCCAGCAGCCGCATTGGGTACAGGGCCATCGATACGCAGTATTTT.

Within the sample, this clone is medium-sized. J is TRBJ2-7 and V is TRBV5-8, with D possibly matching TRBD1 (5 bases). The CDR3 extends over 14 amino acids. Germline CDR1 is SGHTS and CDR2 is YDEGEE. V was pared by 5 bases and J by 4 bases, with 16 bases between. CDR3 nucleotide sequence: TGTGCCAGCAGGAACAGGAGATCAAAATACGAGCAGTACTTC. It yields the protein CASRNRRSKYEQYF.

J is TRBJ1-5 and V is TRBV5-1; TRBD1 aligns across 10 bases. This CDR3 contains 15 residues. V was pared by 4 bases and J by 5 bases, with 6 bases of the junction left unmatched. Looked up from germline, CDR1 is SGHRS and CDR2 is YFSETQ. As DNA, the CDR3 is TGCGCCAGCAGCCCCGGCGGGACAGGGGATCAGCCCCAGCATTTT. Protein sequence: CASSPGGTGDQPQHF. Together with reference TRBV5-1 and TRBJ1-5, the CDR3 gives the full variable domain: KAGVTQTPRYLIKTRGQQVTLSCSPISGHRSVSWYQQTPGQGLQFLFEYFSETQRNKGNFPGRFSGRQFSNSRSEMNVSTLELGDSALYLCASSPGGTGDQPQHFGDGTRLSIL.

The chain carries TRBV28 and TRBJ2-2, with 11 bases that match TRBD1. The ends lost 8 bases at V and 10 bases at J; junction bases unmatched: 12. This CDR3 region has 15 residues. The V gene's germline CDR1 is MDHEN and CDR2 SYDVKM. The CDR3 protein is CASEKGTGGLEELFF. CDR3 coding DNA: TGTGCCAGCGAAAAAGGGACAGGGGGTTTGGAGGAGCTGTTTTTT.

The count of this clone is one. V is TRBV4-2 and J is TRBJ2-1; a possible D gene is TRBD1 (6 bases). V was cut by 1 base and J by 4 bases, with 17 bases left in between. This CDR3 comprises 17 residues. Germline CDR1 LGHNA, CDR2 YNFKEQ. The CDR3 nucleotides are TGTGCCAGCAGCCAAGGGATCGGACAGAGAAAGTACAATGAGCAGTTCTTC. This codes for CASSQGIGQRKYNEQFF.

V usage is TRBV7-9 and J usage is TRBJ2-7; TRBD2 aligns across 11 bases. CDR3 length equals 14 residues. Germline CDR1 SEHNR, CDR2 FQNEAQ (reference sequence). J gave up 6 bases and V 1 base, and 2 bases lay outside the gene matches. The CDR3: CASSLGLAGGEQYF. CDR3 sequence (DNA): TGTGCCAGCAGCTTAGGTCTAGCGGGAGGCGAGCAGTACTTC.

The rearrangement links TRBV10-2 to TRBJ2-7; D is possibly TRBD2 (6 bases). This CDR3 is 14 amino acids long. Trimming stripped 3 bases from V and 0 bases from J, with 9 bases between. Germline V lookup: CDR1 WSHSY, CDR2 SAAADI. The CDR3 DNA follows: TGCGCCAGCAGTGAATCTAGCGACTCCTACGAGCAGTACTTC. Its protein is CASSESSDSYEQYF.

This chain connects TRBV19 to TRBJ2-7, with TRBD1 matching over 7 bases. Germline values: CDR1 LNHDA, CDR2 SQIVND (reference sequence). The CDR3 contains 13 residues. V lost 5 bases and J lost 5; bases outside the gene matches: 6. DNA of the CDR3: TGTGCCAGTAGTTCTGGCAGGGGGAACGAGCAGTACTTC. This gives the protein CASSSGRGNEQYF.

There are a few counts of this clone. This chain connects TRBV9 to TRBJ1-5; tentative D call: TRBD1 (5 bases). This CDR3 region has 15 residues. Trimming pared 0 bases from V and 2 bases from J, leaving 9 bases between. Germline CDR1 is SGDLS and CDR2 is YYNGEE. CDR3 protein: CASSVAGLGNQPQHF. CDR3 nucleotide sequence: TGTGCCAGCAGCGTAGCAGGGCTTGGCAATCAGCCCCAGCATTTT. Complete variable domain (other parts from reference TRBV9 and TRBJ1-5): DSGVTQTPKHLITATGQRVTLRCSPRSGDLSVYWYQQSLDQGLQFLIQYYNGEERAKGNILERFSAQQFPDLHSELNLSSLELGDSALYFCASSVAGLGNQPQHFGDGTRLSIL.

The V gene is TRBV2, the J gene TRBJ2-1; 9 bases match TRBD1. V was pared by 7 bases and J by 7 bases, with 8 bases of the junction left unmatched. The CDR3 has 14 amino acids. CDR1 and CDR2 (germline): SNHLY, FYNNEI. The CDR3 region has the DNA TGTGCCAGCACCAGAACAGGGGGCTGGAATGAGCAGTTCTTC. Protein product: CASTRTGGWNEQFF. Combining the CDR3 with reference TRBV2 and TRBJ2-1 gives the whole variable domain EPEVTQTPSHQVTQMGQEVILRCVPISNHLYFYWYRQILGQKVEFLVSFYNNEISEKSEIFDDQFSVERPDGSNFTLKIRSTKLEDSAMYFCASTRTGGWNEQFFGPGTRLTVL.

This clone is a singleton in its sample. The V and J genes are TRBV6-5 and TRBJ2-7, with 13 positions matching TRBD2. The CDR3 contains 16 residues. V lost 4 bases and J lost 5; bases outside the gene matches: 8. Germline CDR1 and CDR2: MNHEY and SVGAGI. The CDR3 protein is CASSLPGGLAGDEQYF. The CDR3 region has the DNA TGTGCCAGCAGTTTACCAGGCGGACTAGCGGGAGACGAGCAGTACTTC.

The chain links TRBV6-1 to TRBJ1-5; tentatively, D is TRBD1 (5 bases). Germline values: CDR1 MNHNS, CDR2 SASEGT. The V and J ends lost 0 bases and 7 bases respectively, with 13 bases between them. This CDR3 is built from 15 residues. Here the CDR3 DNA reads TGTGCCAGCAGTGAAGCTTGGCAGGGAGGACAGCCCCAGCATTTT. Encoded protein: CASSEAWQGGQPQHF.